Listed below are T cell receptor beta chains from one sample, sequenced in a study of vaccination and CD4 T cells after COVID-19. The antigens for these receptors are not known. MiXCR, applied by TCRdb to the PCR reads, yields one record per CDR3 protein. This sample yields about 22,000 distinct CDR3 sequences, of which around a third are seen a single time; more than 9.5% belongs to the top ten. This specimen was CD4+ T cells from blood, cultured in vitro, taken about 7 months after SARS-CoV-2 vaccination. The receptors were sampled from a human donor who had recovered from COVID-19. Both conserved end residues are part of each CDR3. A D gene is named only where the DNA matches it firmly. Clone size is stated in some rows and not others, as once, few, many or a class when expanded.

v_call	d_call	j_call	clone_size	cdr3_nt	cdr3_aa
TRBV7-9	TRBD1	TRBJ1-5	medium-sized	TGTGCCAGCAGCCGAAAAGGGACAGGGAGGGATCAGCCCCAGCATTTT	CASSRKGTGRDQPQHF
TRBV6-2/TRBV6-3	.	TRBJ2-3	few	TGTGCCAGCAGTAACGGGAGACACACAGATACGCAGTATTTT	CASSNGRHTDTQYF
TRBV2	TRBD2	TRBJ2-7	few	TGTGCCAGCAGCGGGACTAGCGGGGGGGAGCAGTACTTC	CASSGTSGGEQYF
TRBV7-2	TRBD1	TRBJ1-6	.	TGTGCCAGCAGCTTAGGGGACAGGGGGCGATCACCCCTCCACTTT	CASSLGDRGRSPLHF
TRBV7-9	.	TRBJ2-1	few	TGTGCCAGCAGCCCTGCTCCAGGCAGCGGTTCCTACAATGAGCAGTTCTTC	CASSPAPGSGSYNEQFF
TRBV20-1	.	TRBJ1-2	.	TGCAGTGCTAGAGGCGGACTCAGCCCAGGAGCCTTCCTCGGCTATGGCTACACCTTC	CSARGGLSPGAFLGYGYTF
TRBV5-8	.	TRBJ2-5	.	TGTGCCAGCAGCTTCCAGGGAGAAGAGACCCAGTACTTC	CASSFQGEETQYF
TRBV4-2	TRBD2	TRBJ2-1	.	TGTGCCAGCAGCCAAGCCCTTCCGGGACTAGCGGGAGGCGCCTACAATGAGCAGTTCTTC	CASSQALPGLAGGAYNEQFF
TRBV20-1	TRBD2	TRBJ2-2	.	TGCAGTGCCGCGGGGGAGTTGGGCACCGGGGAGCTGTTTTTT	CSAAGELGTGELFF
TRBV10-3	.	TRBJ1-1	few	TGTGCCATCAGTGAGAAACAAATTGAAGCTTTCTTT	CAISEKQIEAFF
TRBV6-1	.	TRBJ2-2	few	TGTGCCAGCAGCCGGGACCTTGGGCCCGGGGAGCTGTTTTTT	CASSRDLGPGELFF
TRBV15	TRBD1	TRBJ2-7	few	TGTGCCACCAGCAGAGATTGGGGGGACAGGGGAGGCGAGCAGTACTTC	CATSRDWGDRGGEQYF
TRBV2	TRBD1	TRBJ1-1	.	TGTGCCAGCGTGCAAGACAGGGGAACTGAAGCTTTCTTT	CASVQDRGTEAFF
TRBV27	.	TRBJ2-3	.	TGTGCCAGCAGCCCGGACAGAACCCGCACAGATACGCAGTATTTT	CASSPDRTRTDTQYF
TRBV9	TRBD1	TRBJ2-7	once	TGTGCCAGCAGCTTTAATCCGGGACAGGGAAGCTACGAGCAGTACTTC	CASSFNPGQGSYEQYF
TRBV6-1	TRBD1	TRBJ2-7	few	TGTGCCAGCAGTCCCAGGACAGGGCGCTACGAGCAGTACTTC	CASSPRTGRYEQYF
TRBV7-9	.	TRBJ2-3	.	TGTGCCAGCAAAAGGGGAATCACAGATACGCAGTATTTT	CASKRGITDTQYF
TRBV19	.	TRBJ2-3	.	TGTGCCAGTAGACTCGCCCCGGGGGACGGCACAGATACGCAGTATTTT	CASRLAPGDGTDTQYF
TRBV5-4	TRBD1	TRBJ1-1	.	TGTGCCAGCAGCTTGGGGGGTTTGACAGGGGGAGCGTACACTGAAGCTTTCTTT	CASSLGGLTGGAYTEAFF
TRBV6-5	.	TRBJ2-7	.	TGTGCCAGCAGTTACTCTCCAGCGGACACCTACGAGCAGTACTTC	CASSYSPADTYEQYF
TRBV10-3	TRBD2	TRBJ2-7	few	TGTGCCATCAGTGAGGTAGAGTTAGCGGGACCAACTCCCTACGAGCAGTACTTC	CAISEVELAGPTPYEQYF
TRBV6-1	.	TRBJ2-7	.	TGTGCCAGCCTGAAACCAGGGGGGTACGAGCAGTACTTC	CASLKPGGYEQYF
TRBV4-2	.	TRBJ2-1	.	TGTGCCAGCAGCCGGGGACTTTCCTCCAATGAGCAGTTCTTC	CASSRGLSSNEQFF
TRBV7-9	TRBD1	TRBJ2-2	few	TGTGCCAGCAGCAATCAGACAGGGGGCACCGGGGAGCTGTTTTTT	CASSNQTGGTGELFF
TRBV6-1	.	TRBJ2-1	few	TGTGCCAGCAGTGAAAACTCCTACAATGAGCAGTTCTTC	CASSENSYNEQFF
TRBV10-3	TRBD2	TRBJ2-1	.	TGTGCCACAGACGGGACGACTAGCGGGGACTACAATGAGCAGTTCTTC	CATDGTTSGDYNEQFF
TRBV6-2/TRBV6-3	.	TRBJ1-1	.	TGTGCCAGCAGGGGACCAGGGATCACTGAAGCTTTCTTT	CASRGPGITEAFF
TRBV20-1	.	TRBJ1-6	.	TGCAGTGCTAGAGATTGGCTGAAGGACAAGGGTAATTCACCCCTCCACTTT	CSARDWLKDKGNSPLHF
TRBV7-2	.	TRBJ2-6	.	TGTGCCAGCAGCTTACGGGCCATGGGCTCTGGGGCCAACGTCCTGACTTTC	CASSLRAMGSGANVLTF
TRBV7-9	.	TRBJ1-1	few	TGTGCCAGCACCCTAGGGGAGCGGGCTTTCTTT	CASTLGERAFF
TRBV7-2	.	TRBJ1-5	medium-sized	TGTGCCAGCAGCTTAGTGGACCATCAGCCCCAGCATTTT	CASSLVDHQPQHF
TRBV7-9	TRBD1	TRBJ1-1	.	TGTGCCAGCAGCTTAATTTGGACAGGGGAAGCTTTCTTT	CASSLIWTGEAFF
TRBV12-3/TRBV12-4	TRBD1	TRBJ1-1	.	TGTGCCAGCAGTCCGACAGGGGGGGACACTGAAGCTTTCTTT	CASSPTGGDTEAFF
TRBV2	.	TRBJ2-1	.	TGTGCCAGCAGTGATGGCTACGGATACAATGAGCAGTTCTTC	CASSDGYGYNEQFF
TRBV19	.	TRBJ1-2	.	TGTGCCAGTAGTATAGGGAACAGTCCCTATGGCTACACCTTC	CASSIGNSPYGYTF
TRBV27	TRBD2	TRBJ2-7	.	TGTGCCGGCAGCCGCTCACTAGCGGGGAGCTCCTACGAGCAGTACTTC	CAGSRSLAGSSYEQYF
TRBV19	.	TRBJ1-5	once	TGTGCCAGTCGACGGGGTTTTAATGACGGGCAGCCCCAGCATTTT	CASRRGFNDGQPQHF
TRBV6-1	.	TRBJ2-1	.	TGTGCCAGCAGCTTCTACAATGAGCAGTTCTTC	CASSFYNEQFF
TRBV20-1	TRBD1	TRBJ1-3	.	TGCAGTGCCAAACAGGGGGCTGGAAACACCATATATTTT	CSAKQGAGNTIYF
TRBV5-4	TRBD2	TRBJ2-7	.	TGTGCCAGCAGCTTGGGTGGGAGGGCCCCCTACGAGCAGTACTTC	CASSLGGRAPYEQYF
TRBV19	.	TRBJ2-7	.	TGTGCCAGTAGTTCCACAGGGGACTTTCTCTCCTACGAGCAGTACTTC	CASSSTGDFLSYEQYF
TRBV20-1	TRBD1	TRBJ2-6	medium-sized	TGCAGTGCTAGAAACAGGGGGCGACCTGGGGCCAACGTCCTGACTTTC	CSARNRGRPGANVLTF
TRBV20-1	TRBD1	TRBJ2-7	.	TGCAGTGCTCAGCTCAGGGGGTACTCCTACGAGCAGTACTTC	CSAQLRGYSYEQYF
TRBV11-3	.	TRBJ2-5	medium-sized	TGTGCCAGCAGCTTAGAGGATTGGAAAGAGACCCAGTACTTC	CASSLEDWKETQYF
TRBV5-1	TRBD1	TRBJ2-1	.	TGCGCCAGCAGCTTGGAGGGGACAGACTACAATGAGCAGTTCTTC	CASSLEGTDYNEQFF
TRBV20-1	.	TRBJ2-5	few	TGCAGTGTCGGGGGGCAACGAGAGACCCAGTACTTC	CSVGGQRETQYF
TRBV18	TRBD2	TRBJ2-3	.	TGTGCCAGCTCATCTGAGGATGGGAGGGGCCCAGATACGCAGTATTTT	CASSSEDGRGPDTQYF
TRBV24-1	.	TRBJ1-2	.	TGTGCCACCAGTGATTTCGGCGATAACTATGGCTACACCTTC	CATSDFGDNYGYTF
TRBV20-1	.	TRBJ2-3	.	TGCAGTGCTAGAGATTCCAGGGCCTCAGATACGCAGTATTTT	CSARDSRASDTQYF
TRBV20-1	TRBD2	TRBJ2-1	.	TGCAGTGCTAGAGATCCTAGGACTAGCCCCGATGAGCAGTTCTTC	CSARDPRTSPDEQFF
TRBV27	.	TRBJ1-2	few	TGTGCCAGCAGATTGGCACCTTCGGCTAACTATGGCTACACCTTC	CASRLAPSANYGYTF
TRBV20-1	.	TRBJ2-7	.	TGCAGTGCTAGAGATACGGGATCCTACGAGCAGTACTTC	CSARDTGSYEQYF
TRBV27	.	TRBJ1-3	.	TGTGCCAGCGGACTGCACTCTGGAAACACCATATATTTT	CASGLHSGNTIYF
TRBV20-1	TRBD1	TRBJ1-4	.	TGCAGTGCTAGACTCACAGGGGGGGGTGGTGAAAAACTGTTTTTT	CSARLTGGGGEKLFF
TRBV6-2/TRBV6-3	TRBD1	TRBJ2-3	.	TGTGCCAGCAGGACCCCGGGACAGGGTATGGATACGCAGTATTTT	CASRTPGQGMDTQYF
TRBV7-2	TRBD2	TRBJ2-1	.	TGTGCCAGCAGCCCGATCCTAGCGGGAGGGCACAATGAGCAGTTCTTC	CASSPILAGGHNEQFF
TRBV30	TRBD1	TRBJ1-5	.	TGTGCCTGGAGTCTTAAGACAGGGGTTCAGCCCCAGCATTTT	CAWSLKTGVQPQHF